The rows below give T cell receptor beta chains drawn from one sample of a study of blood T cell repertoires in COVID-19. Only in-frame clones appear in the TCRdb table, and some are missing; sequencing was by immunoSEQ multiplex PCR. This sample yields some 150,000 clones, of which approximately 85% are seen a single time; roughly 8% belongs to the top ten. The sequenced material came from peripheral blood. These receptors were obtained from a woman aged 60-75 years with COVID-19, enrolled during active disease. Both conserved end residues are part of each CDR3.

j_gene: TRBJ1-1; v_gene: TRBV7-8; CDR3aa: CASSPRQGDTEAFF
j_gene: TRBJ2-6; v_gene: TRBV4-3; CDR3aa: CASSQWGRGANVLTF
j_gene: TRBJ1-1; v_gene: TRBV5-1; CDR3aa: CASSFPREVTEAFF
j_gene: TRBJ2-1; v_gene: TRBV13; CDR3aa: CASNGGVYNEQFF
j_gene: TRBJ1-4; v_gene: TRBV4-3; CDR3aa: CASSQRKQGAPRGDEKLFF
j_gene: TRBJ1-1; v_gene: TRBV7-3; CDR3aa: CASSSGGSEAFF
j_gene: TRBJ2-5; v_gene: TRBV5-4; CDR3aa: CASSLPTGQGMETQYF
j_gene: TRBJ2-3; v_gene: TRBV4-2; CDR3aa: CASSDGLAGGLVDTQYF
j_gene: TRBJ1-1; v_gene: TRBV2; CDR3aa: CATRLTGTEAFF
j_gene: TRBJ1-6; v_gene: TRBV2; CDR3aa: CASRRTTGGNSPLHF
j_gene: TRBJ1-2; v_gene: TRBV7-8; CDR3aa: CASSLGQGAFLGYGYTF
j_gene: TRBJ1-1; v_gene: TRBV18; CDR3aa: CASSPEDRMNTEAFF
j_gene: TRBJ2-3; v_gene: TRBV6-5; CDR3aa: CASRKSGGTDTQYF